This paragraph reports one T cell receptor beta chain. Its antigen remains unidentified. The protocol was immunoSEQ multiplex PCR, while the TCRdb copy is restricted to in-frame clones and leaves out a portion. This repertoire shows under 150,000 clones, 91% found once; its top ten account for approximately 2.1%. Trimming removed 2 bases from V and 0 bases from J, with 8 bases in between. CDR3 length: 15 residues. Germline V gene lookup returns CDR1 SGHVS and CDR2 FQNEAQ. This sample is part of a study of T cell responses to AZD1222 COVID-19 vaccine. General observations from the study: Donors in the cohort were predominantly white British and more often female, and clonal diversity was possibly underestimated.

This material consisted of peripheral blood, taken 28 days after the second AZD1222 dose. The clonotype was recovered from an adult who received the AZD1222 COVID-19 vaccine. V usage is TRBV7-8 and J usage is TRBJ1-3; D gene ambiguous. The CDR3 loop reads CASSLNSYSGNTIYF. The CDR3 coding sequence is TGTGCCAGCAGCTTAAACAGCTACTCTGGAAACACCATATATTTT.